The next 3 T cell receptor beta chains were all read from a single sample in a study of cytomegalovirus exposure and HLA in healthy donors. Data came from immunoSEQ multiplex PCR; TCRdb stores just in-frame clones and leaves some out. The table includes under 400,000 clones, about nine tenths detected once. The sequencing sample was made of PBMCs. The receptors come from a woman between 18 and 30 years old in good health and CMV-seronegative.

This chain uses TRBV11-2 with TRBJ2-1; 7 bases agree with TRBD2. The J segment lost 7 bases and the V segment lost 1 base, leaving 10 bases of the junction unmatched. Germline V gene sequence: CDR1 SGHAT, CDR2 FQNNGV. The CDR3 runs to 16 residues. The CDR3 region is CASSLVVGGLGNEQFF. CDR3 sequence (DNA): TGTGCCAGCAGCTTAGTGGTGGGAGGGCTGGGGAATGAGCAGTTCTTC.

The CDR3 DNA is TGCGCCAGCAGCCAAGGAGGAAGGGGCCTCTTCAATCAGCCCCAGCATTTT. This sequence encodes CASSQGGRGLFNQPQHF. The chain uses TRBV4-1 and TRBJ1-5; possible D gene TRBD1, 5 bases. The CDR3 totals 17 residues. Trimming took 1 base from V and 3 from J, leaving 16 bases between them. CDR1 and CDR2 (germline): MGHRA, YSYEKL.

The chain carries TRBV4-1 and TRBJ1-2; 7 bases line up with TRBD1. Germline values: CDR1 MGHRA, CDR2 YSYEKL. After removal of 4 bases from V and 8 bases from J, the junction contained 13 bases not matched to a gene. The CDR3 length is 15 residues. The CDR3 loop reads CASSPSGQALWGYTF. CDR3 coding DNA: TGCGCCAGCAGCCCCTCCGGACAGGCCCTTTGGGGCTACACCTTC.